One and the same sample provided the 7 T cell receptor beta chains below, sequenced in a study of spatial heterogeneity in lung cancer (dated by TCRdb to about 2019). In the paper's terms, the time point label means: sample taken at primary tumor resection. Preparation of the library involved 5' RACE. Sequencing instrument: NextSeq 500. TCRdb cleaned the public reads at Q25 with fastp, built clones with MiXCR and kept in-frame beta chains. Identical CDR3 protein sequences are pooled into one entry, listed with their most common genes and DNA. Here the sample has about 38,000 distinct CDR3 sequences; 7.5% occur a single time. Jointly, the top ten make up 25% to 30% of the sample. The material was PBMCs, obtained at surgery. The receptors shown here come from a male donor with early-stage non-small cell lung cancer.

This clonotype was seen many times. This rearrangement joins TRBV7-8 to TRBJ2-3, with TRBD2 as a possible D gene (5 bases). V was pared by 5 bases and J by 5 bases, with 14 bases between. The CDR3 sequence is 14 residues long. Germline V gene data show CDR1 as SGHVS and CDR2 as FQNEAQ. The CDR3: CASSPSPLLDTQYF. The CDR3 DNA is TGTGCCAGCAGCCCTAGCCCCCTACTAGATACGCAGTATTTT.

The V call is TRBV7-8, the J call TRBJ1-5, with 7 bases aligning to TRBD1. This CDR3 spans 15 amino acids. Germline V gene data show CDR1 as SGHVS and CDR2 as FQNEAQ. This CDR3 reads CASAEQGTGNQPQHF. In DNA form, the CDR3 reads TGTGCTTCAGCAGAACAGGGGACGGGCAATCAGCCCCAGCATTTT.

At least ten counts were recorded for this clonotype. The J gene is TRBJ2-2, the V gene TRBV5-4, with TRBD1 as a possible D gene (6 bases). This CDR3 is built from 12 residues. Trimming stripped 4 bases from V and 6 bases from J, with 7 bases between. CDR1 is SGHNT and CDR2 is YYREEE in the germline V gene (reference sequence). CDR3 amino acids: CASSQGPGELFF. The CDR3 region has the DNA TGTGCCAGCAGCCAGGGGCCCGGGGAGCTGTTTTTT.

This clonotype was seen repeatedly, ten times or more. The chain has TRBV7-2 and TRBJ1-1, with D possibly TRBD1 on 6 matching bases. The CDR3 is made up of 13 amino acids. CDR1 is SGHTA, CDR2 FQGNSA, per germline. V was pared by 5 bases and J by 5 bases, with 12 bases between. The CDR3: CASSLDRWTEAFF. In nucleotides, the CDR3 is TGTGCCAGCAGCCTGGACAGATGGACTGAAGCTTTCTTT.

This sequence joins TRBV6-1 and TRBJ1-4; D is undetermined. V gave up 4 bases and J gave up 8 bases, with 17 bases separating them. The CDR3 runs to 15 residues. The germline CDR1 and CDR2 sequences are MNHNS and SASEGT. The DNA for the CDR3 is TGTGCCAGCAGTGGAAAAAATGACTTGGAAGAAAAACTGTTTTTT. It codes for CASSGKNDLEEKLFF.

This clonotype was seen repeatedly, ten times or more. This chain joins TRBV25-1 and TRBJ1-6, with TRBD1 identical over 7 bases. The CDR3 is 16 residues long. J was trimmed by 10 bases and V by 2 bases; bases with no gene match: 11. Germline values: CDR1 MGHDK, CDR2 SYGVNS. The CDR3 loop is CASSETITGEGSPLHF. The CDR3 DNA is TGTGCCAGCAGTGAAACAATTACAGGGGAAGGCTCACCCCTCCACTTT. Drawing the rest from reference TRBV25-1 and TRBJ1-6, the complete variable domain is EADIYQTPRYLVIGTGKKITLECSQTMGHDKMYWYQQDPGMELHLIHYSYGVNSTEKGDLSSESTVSRIRTEHFPLTLESARPSHTSQYLCASSETITGEGSPLHFGNGTRLTVT.

The sample holds many counts of this clonotype. The chain carries TRBV24-1 and TRBJ2-7, with D perhaps assigned TRBD1 or TRBD2 (8 bases each). There are 23 residues in the CDR3. Trimming took 1 base from V and 0 from J, leaving 33 bases between them. Germline-derived CDR1 and CDR2 are KGHDR and SFDVKD. CDR3 bases: TGTGCCACCAGTGATTTTTTCCGGTCAGGGGGCAGTTGGGAGCGGGAGAGCTCCTACGAGCAGTACGTC. Its protein is CATSDFFRSGGSWERESSYEQYV.